This T cell receptor beta chain appears in the sequencing data of a study of T cells in Graves' hyperthyroidism and ophthalmopathy. The table lists this clonotype with many counts. Amplification of TCR beta CDR3 regions used RNA as the template. With the HTBI primer set, the TCR CDR3 went through a first round of RT-PCR. TCRdb reanalysed the multiplex PCR reads using MiXCR and keeps one entry per CDR3 protein. The repertoire holds about 620,000 distinct CDR3 sequences, roughly 15% seen once, with approximately 3.9% in the top ten. The CDR3 totals 14 residues. Trimming removed 2 bases at V and 2 bases at J, with 10 bases between. The germline V gene encodes CDR1 SEHNR and CDR2 FQNEAQ (reference sequence).

The TCR originated in a woman in her thirties with Graves' hyperthyroidism. Sequenced material: blood. The rearrangement links TRBV7-9 to TRBJ2-7; tentatively, D is TRBD2 (6 bases). This chain's CDR3 is CASSLIGGAYEQYF. The DNA for the CDR3 is TGTGCCAGCAGCTTAATCGGGGGTGCCTACGAGCAGTACTTC.